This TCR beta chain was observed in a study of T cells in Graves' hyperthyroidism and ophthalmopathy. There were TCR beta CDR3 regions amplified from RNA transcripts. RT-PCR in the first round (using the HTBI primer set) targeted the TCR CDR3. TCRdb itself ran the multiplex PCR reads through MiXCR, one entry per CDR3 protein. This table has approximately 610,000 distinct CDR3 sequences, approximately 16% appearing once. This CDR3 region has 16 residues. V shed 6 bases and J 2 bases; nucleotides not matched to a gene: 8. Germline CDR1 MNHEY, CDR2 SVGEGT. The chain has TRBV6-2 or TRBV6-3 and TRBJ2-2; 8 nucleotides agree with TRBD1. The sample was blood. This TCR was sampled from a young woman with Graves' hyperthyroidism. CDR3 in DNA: TGTGCCAGCAGCGCACGGACAGGGTCCAACACCGGGGAGCTGTTTTTT. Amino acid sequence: CASSARTGSNTGELFF.